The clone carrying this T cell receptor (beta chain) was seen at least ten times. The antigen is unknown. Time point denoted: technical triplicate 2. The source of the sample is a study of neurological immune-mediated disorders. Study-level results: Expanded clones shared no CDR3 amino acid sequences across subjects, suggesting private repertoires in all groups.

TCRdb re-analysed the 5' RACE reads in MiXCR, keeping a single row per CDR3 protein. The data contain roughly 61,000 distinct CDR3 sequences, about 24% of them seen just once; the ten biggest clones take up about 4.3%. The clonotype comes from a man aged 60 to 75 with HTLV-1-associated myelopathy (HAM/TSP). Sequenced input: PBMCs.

CDR3 in amino acids: CASSQRTGPMNTEAFF. In nucleotides, the CDR3 is TGCGCCAGCAGCCAACGGACCGGGCCCATGAACACTGAAGCTTTCTTT. The rearrangement uses TRBV4-1 and TRBJ1-1; D not resolved. CDR1 and CDR2 from the germline V gene are MGHRA and YSYEKL. The CDR3 has 16 amino acids. Trimming pared 2 bases from V and 0 bases from J, leaving 13 bases between.